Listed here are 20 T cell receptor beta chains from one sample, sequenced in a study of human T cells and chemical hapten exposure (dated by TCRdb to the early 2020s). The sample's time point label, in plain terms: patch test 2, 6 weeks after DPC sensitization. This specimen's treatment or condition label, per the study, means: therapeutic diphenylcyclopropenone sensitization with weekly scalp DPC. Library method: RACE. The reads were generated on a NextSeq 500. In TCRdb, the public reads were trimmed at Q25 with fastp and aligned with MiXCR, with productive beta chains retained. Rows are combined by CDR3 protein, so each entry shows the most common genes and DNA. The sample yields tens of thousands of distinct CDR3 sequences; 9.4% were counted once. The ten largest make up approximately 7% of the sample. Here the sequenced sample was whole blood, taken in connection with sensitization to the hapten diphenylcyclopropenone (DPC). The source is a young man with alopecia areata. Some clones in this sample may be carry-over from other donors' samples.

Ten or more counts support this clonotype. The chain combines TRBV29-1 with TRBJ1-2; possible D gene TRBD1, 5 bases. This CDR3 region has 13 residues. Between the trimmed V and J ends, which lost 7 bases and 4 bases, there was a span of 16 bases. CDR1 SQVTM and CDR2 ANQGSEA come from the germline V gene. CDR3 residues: CSAGAELTYGYTF. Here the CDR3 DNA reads TGCAGCGCTGGGGCTGAACTCACCTATGGCTACACCTTC.

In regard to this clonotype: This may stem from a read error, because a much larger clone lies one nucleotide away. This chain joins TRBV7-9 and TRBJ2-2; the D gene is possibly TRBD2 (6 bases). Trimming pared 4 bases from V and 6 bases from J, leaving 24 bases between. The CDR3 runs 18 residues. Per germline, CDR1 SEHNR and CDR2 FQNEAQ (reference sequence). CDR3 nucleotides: TGTGCCAGCAGCTCCGAGCGGACTATGCGATACGGTCCCGGGGAGCTGTTTTTT. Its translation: CASSSERTMRYGPGELFF.

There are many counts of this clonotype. The CDR3 DNA is TGCGCCAGCAGGGGTTTAGCGGGAGGGCCCACAGATACGCAGTATTTT. Its translation: CASRGLAGGPTDTQYF. This chain connects TRBV4-1 to TRBJ2-3; 11 nucleotides align to TRBD2. The CDR3 spans 16 residues. V shed 6 bases, J shed 2 bases, and the junction held 7 bases outside the gene matches. Germline CDR1 MGHRA, CDR2 YSYEKL.

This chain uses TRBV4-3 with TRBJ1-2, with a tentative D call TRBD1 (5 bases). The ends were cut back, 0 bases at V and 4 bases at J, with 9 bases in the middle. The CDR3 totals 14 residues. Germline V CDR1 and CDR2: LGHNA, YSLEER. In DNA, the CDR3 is TGCGCCAGCAGCCAAGAAGGGCAGGGCTATGGCTACACCTTC. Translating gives CASSQEGQGYGYTF.

CDR3 protein: CASSSGQMAYEQYF. The CDR3 nucleotides are TGTGCCAGCAGCTCGGGTCAAATGGCCTACGAGCAGTACTTC. The chain carries TRBV7-2 and TRBJ2-7; D is ambiguous. There are 14 residues in the CDR3. V lost 4 bases to trimming and J lost 2 bases, with 12 bases between them. Germline V CDR1 and CDR2: SGHTA, FQGNSA.

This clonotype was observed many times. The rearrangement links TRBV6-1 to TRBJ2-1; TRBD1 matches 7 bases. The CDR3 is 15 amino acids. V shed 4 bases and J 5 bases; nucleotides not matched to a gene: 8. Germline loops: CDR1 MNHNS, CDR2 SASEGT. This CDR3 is CASSASTGTHNEQFF. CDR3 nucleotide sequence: TGTGCCAGCAGTGCTTCGACAGGGACCCACAATGAGCAGTTCTTC.

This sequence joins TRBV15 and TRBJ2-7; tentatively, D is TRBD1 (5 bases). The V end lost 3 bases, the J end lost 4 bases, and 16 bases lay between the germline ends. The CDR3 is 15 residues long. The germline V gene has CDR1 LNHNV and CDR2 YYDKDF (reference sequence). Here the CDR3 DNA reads TGTGCCACCAGCAGGCCGGACACCTCCCAGTACGAGCAGTACTTC. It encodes CATSRPDTSQYEQYF.

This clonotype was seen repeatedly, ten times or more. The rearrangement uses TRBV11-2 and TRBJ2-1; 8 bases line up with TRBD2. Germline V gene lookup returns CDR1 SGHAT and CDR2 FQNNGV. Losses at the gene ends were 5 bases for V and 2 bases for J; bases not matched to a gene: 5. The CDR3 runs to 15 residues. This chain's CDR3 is CASSATSGAYNEQFF. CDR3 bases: TGTGCCAGCAGCGCCACTAGCGGCGCCTACAATGAGCAGTTCTTC.

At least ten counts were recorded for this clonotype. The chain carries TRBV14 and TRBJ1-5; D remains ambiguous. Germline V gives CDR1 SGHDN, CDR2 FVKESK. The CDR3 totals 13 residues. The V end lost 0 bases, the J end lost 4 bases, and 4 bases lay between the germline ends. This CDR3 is CASSQDLNQPQHF. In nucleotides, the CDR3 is TGTGCCAGCAGCCAAGATTTAAATCAGCCCCAGCATTTT.

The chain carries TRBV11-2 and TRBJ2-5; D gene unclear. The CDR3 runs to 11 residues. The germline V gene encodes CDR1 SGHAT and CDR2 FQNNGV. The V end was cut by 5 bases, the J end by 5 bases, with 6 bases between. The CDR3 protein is CASSDWETQYF. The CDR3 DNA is TGTGCCAGCAGCGATTGGGAGACCCAGTACTTC.

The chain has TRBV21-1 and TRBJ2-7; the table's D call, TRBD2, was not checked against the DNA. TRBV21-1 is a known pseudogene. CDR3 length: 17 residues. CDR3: CATFSGRASRVTYEQYF. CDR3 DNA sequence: TGTGCCACCTTCAGCGGGAGGGCCTCCCGGGTGACCTACGAGCAGTACTTC.

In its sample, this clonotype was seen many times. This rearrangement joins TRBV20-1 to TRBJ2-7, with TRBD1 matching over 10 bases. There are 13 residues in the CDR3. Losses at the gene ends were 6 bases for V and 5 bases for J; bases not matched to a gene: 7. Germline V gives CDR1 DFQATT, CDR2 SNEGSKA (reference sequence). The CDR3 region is CSATGTGVNEQYF. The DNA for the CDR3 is TGCAGTGCCACCGGGACAGGGGTCAACGAGCAGTACTTC.

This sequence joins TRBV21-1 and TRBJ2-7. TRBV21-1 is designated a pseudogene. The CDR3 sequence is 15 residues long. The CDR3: CASSEKEQEWYEQYF. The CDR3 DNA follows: TGTGCCAGCAGCGAAAAGGAGCAGGAATGGTACGAGCAGTACTTC.

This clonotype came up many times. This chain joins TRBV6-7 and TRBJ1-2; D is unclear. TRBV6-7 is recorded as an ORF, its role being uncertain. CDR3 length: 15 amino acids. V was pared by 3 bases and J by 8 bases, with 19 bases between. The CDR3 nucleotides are TGTGCCAGCAGTTATGAGGCCAGGAGGTGCCGCGGCTACACCTTC. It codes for CASSYEARRCRGYTF.

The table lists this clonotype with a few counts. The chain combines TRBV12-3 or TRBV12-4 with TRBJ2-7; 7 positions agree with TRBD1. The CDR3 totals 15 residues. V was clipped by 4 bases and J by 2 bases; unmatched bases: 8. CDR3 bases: TGTGCCAGCAGTTCCGCCGCGACAGGGACCTACGAGCAGTACTTC. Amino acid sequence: CASSSAATGTYEQYF.

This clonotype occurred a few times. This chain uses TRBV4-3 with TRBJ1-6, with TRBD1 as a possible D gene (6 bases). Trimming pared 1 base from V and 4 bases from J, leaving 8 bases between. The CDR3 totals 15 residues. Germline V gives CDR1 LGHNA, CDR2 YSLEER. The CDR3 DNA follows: TGCGCCAGCAGCCAAGGGAGGGGGTATAATTCACCCCTCCACTTT. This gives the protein CASSQGRGYNSPLHF.

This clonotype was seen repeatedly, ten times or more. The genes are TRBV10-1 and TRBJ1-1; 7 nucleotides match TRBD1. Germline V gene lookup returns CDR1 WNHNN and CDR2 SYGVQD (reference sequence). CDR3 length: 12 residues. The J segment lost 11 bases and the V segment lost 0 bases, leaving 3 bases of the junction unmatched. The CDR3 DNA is TGCGCCAGCAGTGAGTCCAGGGGGAGCGCTTTCTTT. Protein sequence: CASSESRGSAFF.

CDR3 sequence: CASSLLGTGANVLTF. The CDR3 coding sequence is TGTGCCAGCAGCTTATTGGGGACCGGGGCCAACGTCCTGACTTTC. This rearrangement joins TRBV11-1 to TRBJ2-6; D might be TRBD1 or TRBD2, each matching 5 bases. V lost 2 bases to trimming and J lost 4 bases, with 9 bases between them. The CDR3 extends over 15 amino acids. The germline V gene encodes CDR1 SGHAT and CDR2 FQDESV (reference sequence).

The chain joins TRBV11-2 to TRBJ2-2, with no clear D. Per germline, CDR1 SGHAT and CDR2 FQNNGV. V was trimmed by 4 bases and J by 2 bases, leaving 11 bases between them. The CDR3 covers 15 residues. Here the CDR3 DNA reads TGTGCCAGCAGCTCGCGGACGGCTAACACCGGGGAGCTGTTTTTT. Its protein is CASSSRTANTGELFF.

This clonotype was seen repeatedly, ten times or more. CDR3 nucleotide sequence: TGTGCCAGCAGTTACCCGCCGGCCATGGATCAGTACGAGCAGTACTTC. Translated: CASSYPPAMDQYEQYF. The genes are TRBV6-2 or TRBV6-3 and TRBJ2-7; no clear D. The CDR3 has 16 amino acids. From germline, CDR1 is MNHEY and CDR2 SVGEGT. The ends were cut back, 2 bases at V and 4 bases at J, with 18 bases in the middle.